This is a list of T cell receptor beta chains from one sample in a study of blood T cell repertoires in COVID-19. The data were produced by immunoSEQ multiplex PCR, yet TCRdb's version contains in-frame clones alone and is incomplete. The data hold about 290,000 clones, with about 82% observed a single time. Input material: peripheral blood. Receptors were obtained from a woman aged 45-59 years with active or convalescent COVID-19. Both conserved end residues are trimmed from each CDR3. The order of the fields is CDR3 protein, clone size, J gene, V gene, D gene. A D gene is named only where the DNA matches it firmly. Not every row has a clone size; where given, it reads once, few, many or a size class.

CDR3: ASNLQGIEAQH
size: .
J: TRBJ1-5
V: TRBV12-3/TRBV12-4
D: TRBD1

CDR3: ASSEGTSGRVIYEQY
size: once
J: TRBJ2-7
V: TRBV5-4
D: TRBD2

CDR3: ASSPPRVTKGNTIY
size: few
J: TRBJ1-3
V: TRBV19
D: .

CDR3: ASSAGFDTEAF
size: few
J: TRBJ1-1
V: TRBV6-4
D: .

CDR3: ASSLLGTSGNTIY
size: .
J: TRBJ1-3
V: TRBV28
D: .

CDR3: ATSPGNREGEKLF
size: .
J: TRBJ1-4
V: TRBV15
D: .

CDR3: ASSLDRGSLTNYGYT
size: few
J: TRBJ1-2
V: TRBV5-1
D: TRBD1

CDR3: ASSFRSSGSNNEQF
size: once
J: TRBJ2-1
V: TRBV5-6
D: TRBD2

CDR3: SVVVRLGAKGYT
size: .
J: TRBJ1-2
V: TRBV29-1
D: .

CDR3: ASNLGAGVMNTEAF
size: .
J: TRBJ1-1
V: TRBV5-1
D: .

CDR3: ASRPGGGGVGEQY
size: .
J: TRBJ2-7
V: TRBV27
D: .

CDR3: ASSRGGDEKLF
size: once
J: TRBJ1-4
V: TRBV28
D: TRBD1

CDR3: ASSISGLGSYEQY
size: .
J: TRBJ2-7
V: TRBV5-1
D: .

CDR3: ASSPQDRGKQPQH
size: once
J: TRBJ1-5
V: TRBV7-9
D: TRBD1

CDR3: ASSGTGDQPQH
size: .
J: TRBJ1-5
V: TRBV2
D: .

CDR3: ASSEWGEGGQPQH
size: .
J: TRBJ1-5
V: TRBV6-1
D: .

CDR3: GTSGSDNGELF
size: .
J: TRBJ2-2
V: TRBV7-8
D: TRBD2

CDR3: ASSLGVDRVETQY
size: .
J: TRBJ2-5
V: TRBV5-1
D: TRBD1

CDR3: ASSQRQASDTDTQY
size: .
J: TRBJ2-3
V: TRBV28
D: .

CDR3: ASSPPWATGELF
size: .
J: TRBJ2-2
V: TRBV11-2
D: .

CDR3: ASSVQGMSYNSPLH
size: .
J: TRBJ1-6
V: TRBV28
D: .

CDR3: ASSPSGRAEQY
size: .
J: TRBJ2-7
V: TRBV3-1/TRBV3-2
D: TRBD2

CDR3: ASSPAGTGVETQY
size: .
J: TRBJ2-5
V: TRBV9
D: TRBD1

CDR3: ASSLGLAASTDTQY
size: .
J: TRBJ2-3
V: TRBV7-8
D: TRBD2

CDR3: ASSEALLAGASYNEQF
size: once
J: TRBJ2-1
V: TRBV6-1
D: TRBD2

CDR3: ASSEFGEGYT
size: .
J: TRBJ1-2
V: TRBV6-1
D: .

CDR3: ASSLPGQEAF
size: .
J: TRBJ1-1
V: TRBV27
D: TRBD1

CDR3: ASSSTSGVNEQF
size: once
J: TRBJ2-1
V: TRBV28
D: TRBD2

CDR3: ALKEAASAGELF
size: .
J: TRBJ2-2
V: TRBV10-3
D: .

CDR3: ASSPDPGQGKTEAF
size: .
J: TRBJ1-1
V: TRBV18
D: TRBD1